Listed here are 18 T cell receptor beta chains from one sample, sequenced in a study of cytomegalovirus exposure and HLA in healthy donors. Amplification used 60 Vbeta primers and 13 Jbeta primers. Only in-frame clones appear in the TCRdb table, and some are missing; sequencing was by immunoSEQ multiplex PCR. The sample consists of around 150,000 clones, around 79% of them appearing once. The sequenced material came from PBMCs. Receptor source: a woman between 40 and 55 years old in good health and CMV-seropositive.

This chain connects TRBV11-3 to TRBJ2-1; a weak D match, TRBD2 (6 bases). V gave up 5 bases and J gave up 6 bases, with 17 bases separating them. This CDR3 has 15 amino acids. CDR1 is SGHNT, CDR2 YENEEA, per germline. DNA for the CDR3: TGTGCCAGCAGCACCCGGGACTCACCGCTCAATGAGCAGTTCTTC. It is translated as CASSTRDSPLNEQFF.

The chain carries TRBV5-4 and TRBJ1-6, with 7 bases matching TRBD1. The CDR3 length is 14 residues. The V segment lost 4 bases and the J segment 7 bases; nucleotides outside the gene matches: 5. Germline CDR1 reads SGHNT; CDR2 reads YYREEE (reference sequence). For the CDR3, the DNA is TGTGCCAGCAGCATTGGACAGGCCAATTCACCCCTCCACTTT. Protein product: CASSIGQANSPLHF. Full variable domain (remainder filled in from reference TRBV5-4 and TRBJ1-6): ETGVTQSPTHLIKTRGQQVTLRCSSQSGHNTVSWYQQALGQGPQFIFQYYREEENGRGNFPPRFSGLQFPNYSSELNVNALELDDSALYLCASSIGQANSPLHFGNGTRLTVT.

The rearrangement links TRBV2 to TRBJ2-5; maybe TRBD2 (6 bases). Deletions cut 6 bases from V and 0 bases from J, with 14 bases between. Germline V gene lookup returns CDR1 SNHLY and CDR2 FYNNEI. This CDR3 is 15 amino acids long. CDR3 loop: CASSPAGLYQETQYF. The CDR3 nucleotides are TGTGCCAGCAGCCCGGCGGGACTCTACCAAGAGACCCAGTACTTC.

The chain is built from TRBV9 and TRBJ2-5; 7 bases fit TRBD2. The CDR3 consists of 14 residues. Per the germline V gene, CDR1 is SGDLS and CDR2 is YYNGEE. J gave up 5 bases and V 2 bases, and 6 bases lay outside the gene matches. The CDR3 region has the DNA TGTGCCAGCAGCGTTAGCGGGTCCTCGGAGACCCAGTACTTC. Translation gives CASSVSGSSETQYF.

This chain links TRBV7-8 with TRBJ1-1; maybe TRBD1 (6 bases). V lost 0 bases and J lost 1, with 15 bases in between. The CDR3 is made up of 17 amino acids. CDR1 and CDR2 from the germline V gene are SGHVS and FQNEAQ. In DNA form, the CDR3 reads TGTGCCAGCAGCTTAGCGGTCAGGGGTCTTGGGAACACTGAAGCTTTCTTT. Translated: CASSLAVRGLGNTEAFF.

This clone was recorded a few times. V gene TRBV6-1 combines with J gene TRBJ2-5, with 9 positions matching TRBD1. The CDR3 is 14 amino acids. Per germline, CDR1 MNHNS and CDR2 SASEGT. The junction had 4 bases not matched to a gene; V was cut back by 3 bases and J by 5 bases. CDR3 bases: TGTGCCAGCAGTGACGGACAGGGGACGGAGACCCAGTACTTC. The encoded protein is CASSDGQGTETQYF.

Comments on this clone: In the same sample, other DNA sequences code for this CDR3. The chain has TRBV6-5 and TRBJ2-7; tentative D call: TRBD2 (6 bases). The V gene's germline CDR1 is MNHEY and CDR2 SVGAGI. The CDR3 runs to 14 residues. The germline V and J ends were trimmed by 0 bases and 5 bases, with 11 bases remaining between them. CDR3 residues: CASSYSTSSHEQYF. CDR3 nucleotides: TGTGCCAGCAGTTACTCTACTAGCAGCCACGAGCAGTACTTC.

CDR3 protein: CSVSDRVRTGELFF. CDR3 coding DNA: TGCAGCGTGTCTGACAGGGTTAGGACCGGGGAGCTGTTTTTT. This chain connects TRBV29-1 to TRBJ2-2; 7 positions match TRBD1. With V trimmed by 6 bases and J by 5 bases, 9 bases remained unmatched. CDR1 and CDR2 (germline): SQVTM, ANQGSEA. The CDR3 contains 14 residues.

The table lists this clone with a count of one. The chain employs TRBV4-1 and TRBJ2-1; D gene ambiguous. CDR3 length: 15 amino acids. Trimming stripped 1 base from V and 2 bases from J, with 9 bases between. Per germline, CDR1 MGHRA and CDR2 YSYEKL. As DNA, the CDR3 is TGCGCCAGCAGCCAAGTCCCCCTAACCTACAATGAGCAGTTCTTC. This gives the protein CASSQVPLTYNEQFF.

The chain has TRBV18 and TRBJ1-1; TRBD1 agrees at 11 bases. Germline V gene data show CDR1 as KGHSH and CDR2 as LQKENI. The length of the CDR3 is 15 residues. Trimming took 2 bases from V and 7 from J; bases not matched to a gene: 6. The CDR3, as DNA: TGTGCCAGCTCACCAGGGGGACAGGGGGGTAATGAAGCTTTCTTT. This sequence encodes CASSPGGQGGNEAFF.

The sample holds a few counts of this clone. The chain has TRBV5-6 and TRBJ2-5, with D maybe TRBD2 (6 bases). The CDR3 length is 16 residues. Trimming took 1 base from V and 2 from J, leaving 15 bases between them. Germline V gene sequence: CDR1 SGHDT, CDR2 YYEEEE. The DNA of the CDR3 is TGTGCCAGCAGCTTGCTAGGCCCTGGGGGGCAAGAGACCCAGTACTTC. Its protein is CASSLLGPGGQETQYF. The variable domain in full, completed from reference TRBV5-6 and TRBJ2-5, reads DAGVTQSPTHLIKTRGQQVTLRCSPKSGHDTVSWYQQALGQGPQFIFQYYEEEERQRGNFPDRFSGHQFPNYSSELNVNALLLGDSALYLCASSLLGPGGQETQYFGPGTRLLVL.

The chain uses TRBV28 and TRBJ2-5, with D maybe TRBD1 (6 bases). The germline V gene has CDR1 MDHEN and CDR2 SYDVKM. The CDR3 loop spans 15 amino acids. The V gene lost 5 bases and the J gene lost 4 bases, with 17 bases spanning the gap. The CDR3 DNA follows: TGTGCCAGCAGTACCACCGTGGGGGCTGGAGAGACCCAGTACTTC. Residues: CASSTTVGAGETQYF.

The chain joins TRBV6-6 to TRBJ2-1, with 8 nucleotides matching TRBD1. Germline V gene sequence: CDR1 MNHNY, CDR2 SVGAGI (reference sequence). Losses at the gene ends were 4 bases for V and 7 bases for J; bases not matched to a gene: 9. The CDR3 is 15 residues long. CDR3 nucleotides: TGTGCCAGCAGTTCTTCAGGGGGCGTTTGGAATGAGCAGTTCTTC. It codes for CASSSSGGVWNEQFF.

Written as DNA, the CDR3 is TGTGCCAGCAAGGGACCGGGACAGGGGGATGGCTACACCTTC. Its protein product is CASKGPGQGDGYTF. The chain uses TRBV6-6 and TRBJ1-2; 11 nucleotides line up with TRBD1. This CDR3 has 14 amino acids. Germline CDR1 is MNHNY and CDR2 is SVGAGI (reference sequence). Unmatched junction bases numbered 7, after V lost 7 bases and J lost 6 bases.

The J gene is TRBJ1-1, the V gene TRBV5-1; possibly TRBD1 for D (6 bases). The CDR3 has 14 amino acids. The V gene lost 3 bases and the J gene lost 4 bases, with 13 bases spanning the gap. CDR1 and CDR2 from the germline V gene are SGHRS and YFSETQ. In DNA form, the CDR3 reads TGCGCCAGCAGCTCAGGGGTGAGGGGCACTGAAGCTTTCTTT. This codes for CASSSGVRGTEAFF.

V gene TRBV7-8 combines with J gene TRBJ2-3; the match to TRBD1 covers 7 bases. Germline V gene data show CDR1 as SGHVS and CDR2 as FQNEAQ. The CDR3 runs 14 residues. After removal of 6 bases from V and 3 bases from J, the junction contained 6 bases not matched to a gene. The CDR3 spells CASRGQMQTDTQYF. CDR3 DNA sequence: TGTGCCAGCAGGGGACAGATGCAGACAGATACGCAGTATTTT.

The gene calls are TRBV7-2 and TRBJ2-5, with 9 bases fitting TRBD1. There are 14 residues in the CDR3. The V segment lost 5 bases and the J segment 4 bases; nucleotides outside the gene matches: 5. Germline CDR1 and CDR2: SGHTA and FQGNSA. The CDR3 spells CASSRDREIETQYF. The CDR3 nucleotides read TGTGCCAGCAGCCGGGACAGGGAGATAGAGACCCAGTACTTC.

The chain joins TRBV27 to TRBJ1-1; possible D gene TRBD1, 5 bases. This CDR3 is built from 14 residues. Between the trimmed V and J ends, which lost 5 bases and 6 bases, there was a span of 16 bases. The V gene's germline CDR1 is MNHEY and CDR2 SMNVEV (reference sequence). CDR3: CASSRTGLMAEAFF. The CDR3 DNA reads as TGTGCCAGCAGTCGCACGGGACTTATGGCTGAAGCTTTCTTT.